The 28 T cell receptor beta chains below all came from one sample that was sequenced in a study of T cell changes during pregnancy in multiple sclerosis (dated by TCRdb to 2018 to 2020). The method was the immunoSEQ multiplex PCR assay. This immuneACCESS table, as held by TCRdb, lists in-frame sequences with V and J called but not all clones. Of the missing ones, under half trace to an unresolved V gene in checked studies; the others have no known cause. Present in this sample are about 13,000 clones, roughly 86% of which were seen just once. Approximately 8.2% of the sample is taken by the ten largest. Material: CD8+ T cells from peripheral blood mononuclear cells, obtained in the first trimester of pregnancy. These TCRs come from a female donor with multiple sclerosis, enrolled in a pregnancy study.

This clone was seen just once. The chain employs TRBV5-6 and TRBJ2-7; TRBD2 matches at 13 bases. V gave up 4 bases and J gave up 0 bases; unmatched junction bases: 1. Germline CDR1 reads SGHDT; CDR2 reads YYEEEE. CDR3 length: 15 amino acids. The CDR3 is CASSGTSGTSYEQYF. The CDR3 bases are TGTGCCAGCAGCGGGACTAGCGGGACCTCCTACGAGCAGTACTTC.

The chain uses TRBV13 and TRBJ1-4; D is unresolved. The CDR3 runs to 14 residues. Germline-derived CDR1 and CDR2 are PRHDT and FYEKMQ (reference sequence). The germline V and J ends were trimmed by 9 bases and 1 base, with 12 bases remaining between them. Here the CDR3 reads CASGLAGTNEKLFF. DNA of the CDR3: TGTGCCAGTGGACTAGCGGGAACTAATGAAAAACTGTTTTTT.

The chain is built from TRBV6-4 and TRBJ2-3, with a possible D match to TRBD1 (6 bases). Germline lookup yields CDR1 MRHNA and CDR2 SNTAGT. Trimming pared 0 bases from V and 4 bases from J, leaving 8 bases between. This CDR3 contains 14 residues. CDR3 sequence (DNA): TGTGCCAGCAGTGACTCGCAGGGGTCAGATACGCAGTATTTT. Translation: CASSDSQGSDTQYF.

The CDR3, as DNA: TGTGCCAGCAGTGACTCGAGCGGGGGGGCCACCGGGGAGCTGTTTTTT. Translating it yields CASSDSSGGATGELFF. The chain uses TRBV6-4 and TRBJ2-2, with 10 positions matching TRBD2. Germline CDR1 reads MRHNA; CDR2 reads SNTAGT. CDR3 length: 16 residues. J lost 4 bases, V lost 0 bases, and 2 bases had no gene match.

The V and J genes are TRBV2 and TRBJ2-1, with D perhaps TRBD2 (6 bases). CDR3 length: 11 residues. Per the germline V gene, CDR1 is SNHLY and CDR2 is FYNNEI. The V gene lost 7 bases and the J gene lost 9 bases, with 10 bases spanning the gap. CDR3 sequence (DNA): TGTGCCAGCATCAAGGGAGGTGAGCAGTTCTTC. Its translation: CASIKGGEQFF.

The chain recombines TRBV6-5 with TRBJ1-2, with D uncertain. Trimming stripped 0 bases from V and 4 bases from J, with 12 bases between. The CDR3 is made up of 15 amino acids. Germline-derived CDR1 and CDR2 are MNHEY and SVGAGI. CDR3 sequence reads: CASSYSIPGFYGYTF. The DNA of the CDR3 is TGTGCCAGCAGTTACTCGATCCCCGGGTTCTATGGCTACACCTTC.

This chain connects TRBV6-4 to TRBJ2-1; D might be TRBD1 (6 bases). Per germline, CDR1 MRHNA and CDR2 SNTAGT. The CDR3 has 16 amino acids. V lost 2 bases and J lost 4, with 15 bases in between. The CDR3 region is CASSDIAGAEYNEQFF. Written as DNA, the CDR3 is TGTGCCAGCAGTGACATAGCAGGGGCCGAGTACAATGAGCAGTTCTTC.

This clone was observed once. The CDR3 sequence: CASSDYGGNQPQHF. CDR3 coding DNA: TGTGCCAGCAGTGACTATGGTGGCAATCAGCCCCAGCATTTT. The J gene is TRBJ1-5, the V gene TRBV27, with D hard to call. This CDR3 spans 14 amino acids. Trimming shortened V by 5 bases and J by 2 bases, and 10 bases separated the two germline ends. Germline V CDR1 and CDR2: MNHEY, SMNVEV (reference sequence).

This chain connects TRBV13 to TRBJ2-7, with D tentatively TRBD2 (6 bases). The V end was cut by 6 bases, the J end by 3 bases, with 18 bases between. The CDR3 has 15 residues. Germline lookup yields CDR1 PRHDT and CDR2 FYEKMQ (reference sequence). The CDR3 DNA reads TGTGCCAGCAGTCGAGGCGGGGTTGGAGGCTACGAGCAGTACTTC. Translating it yields CASSRGGVGGYEQYF.

The V and J genes are TRBV10-3 and TRBJ2-7; no reliable D call. Germline loops: CDR1 ENHRY, CDR2 SYGVKD. The CDR3 consists of 14 residues. V shed 0 bases and J shed 1 base, with 7 bases lying between them. The CDR3 nucleotides read TGTGCCATCAGTGAGTCGGGCTCGTCCTACGAGCAGTACTTC. The encoded protein is CAISESGSSYEQYF.

The chain joins TRBV7-2 to TRBJ1-2; the match to TRBD1 covers 7 bases. Trimming removed 2 bases from V and 7 bases from J; junction bases left unmatched: 13. CDR1 is SGHTA and CDR2 is FQGNSA in the germline V gene. This CDR3 spans 16 amino acids. This chain's CDR3 is CASSLHYGTALTGYTF. CDR3 bases: TGTGCCAGCAGCTTACACTACGGGACAGCGCTGACTGGCTACACCTTC.

The J gene is TRBJ1-2, the V gene TRBV27, with D tentatively TRBD1 (5 bases). V shed 5 bases and J shed 6 bases, with 13 bases lying between them. CDR3 size: 13 residues. Per the germline V gene, CDR1 is MNHEY and CDR2 is SMNVEV (reference sequence). DNA for the CDR3: TGTGCCAGCAGTCCCGTTTGGGGGGATGGCTACACCTTC. As protein: CASSPVWGDGYTF.

This sequence joins TRBV15 and TRBJ2-7, with D possibly being TRBD2 (6 bases). The germline V gene has CDR1 LNHNV and CDR2 YYDKDF (reference sequence). The V and J ends lost 3 bases and 3 bases respectively, with 9 bases between them. The CDR3 totals 13 residues. The CDR3 sequence is CATSSWRGYEQYF. CDR3 nucleotide sequence: TGTGCCACCAGCAGTTGGCGGGGCTACGAGCAGTACTTC.

Only one count was recorded for this clone. This chain joins TRBV16 and TRBJ1-6, with a weak D call TRBD1 (6 bases). The germline V gene has CDR1 KGHSY and CDR2 FQNENV. This CDR3 region has 13 residues. Trimming left V 5 bases short and J 8 bases short, with 10 bases between. The CDR3 loop is CASSGTSDSPLHF. CDR3 DNA sequence: TGTGCCAGCAGCGGGACATCCGATTCACCCCTCCACTTT.

This chain links TRBV28 with TRBJ1-4; the match to TRBD1 covers 7 bases. Germline V lookup: CDR1 MDHEN, CDR2 SYDVKM. V lost 8 bases and J lost 4; bases outside the gene matches: 7. The CDR3 totals 14 residues. CDR3 in amino acids: CASRTGTVNEKLFF. CDR3 coding DNA: TGTGCCAGCCGAACAGGGACAGTTAATGAAAAACTGTTTTTT.

On this clone: The DNA is omitted, as the CDR3 cannot be located on it reliably, and the CDR3 follows TCRdb's listing. The J gene is TRBJ1-3, the V gene TRBV7-5. TRBV7-5 is a documented pseudogene. From its first to its last residue, the CDR3 has 16 amino acids. The CDR3 is CARSFQIWGAGNTIYF.

The chain combines TRBV4-1 with TRBJ1-1; 10 bases are a match to TRBD1. CDR1 is MGHRA and CDR2 is YSYEKL in the germline V gene. Losses at the gene ends were 5 bases for V and 3 bases for J; bases not matched to a gene: 6. This CDR3 has 15 residues. DNA for the CDR3: TGCGCCAGCAGCTGGAGGGACAGGGGAGACACTGAAGCTTTCTTT. Amino acid sequence: CASSWRDRGDTEAFF.

This clone was seen only once. This chain uses TRBV18 with TRBJ1-1, with 10 bases fitting TRBD1. This CDR3 comprises 15 residues. Germline V CDR1 and CDR2: KGHSH, LQKENI. J gave up 0 bases and V 6 bases, and 4 bases lay outside the gene matches. CDR3 DNA: TGTGCCAGCTCTCCGGGACAGGGGATGAACACTGAAGCTTTCTTT. Its protein is CASSPGQGMNTEAFF.

With regard to this clone: One junction end disagrees with the germline gene, perhaps due to a read error. The CDR3 DNA follows: TGTGCCAGTAGTCCTCAACCCTTTGGGACAGTCTTGCTGGCCTTC. It codes for CASSPQPFGTVLLAF. The V gene is TRBV19, the J gene TRBJ1-2; 7 positions match TRBD1. This CDR3 has 15 residues. CDR1 is LNHDA, CDR2 SQIVND, per germline (reference sequence).

The chain employs TRBV6-4 and TRBJ2-1, with 11 bases matching TRBD1. This CDR3 is 14 amino acids long. The V gene end was trimmed by 2 bases and the J gene end by 6 bases; junction bases not matched to a gene: 0. The germline V gene has CDR1 MRHNA and CDR2 SNTAGT. The CDR3 bases are TGTGCCAGCAGTGACGGGACAGGGGGCAATGAGCAGTTCTTC. Amino acids: CASSDGTGGNEQFF.

The chain combines TRBV10-2 with TRBJ1-6, with a tentative D call TRBD1 (6 bases). The V end lost 7 bases, the J end lost 0 bases, and 13 bases lay between the germline ends. CDR1 is WSHSY, CDR2 SAAADI, per germline. The CDR3 contains 16 residues. CDR3 region: CASTYRVYSYNSPLHF. The CDR3 DNA reads as TGCGCCAGCACCTACAGGGTATACTCCTATAATTCACCCCTCCACTTT.

The J gene is TRBJ2-5, the V gene TRBV27; possible D gene TRBD2, 6 bases. Germline values: CDR1 MNHEY, CDR2 SMNVEV (reference sequence). The V and J ends lost 6 bases and 2 bases respectively, with 10 bases between them. The CDR3 is 13 amino acids. CDR3 bases: TGTGCCAGCAGCCCCCGGGGGCAAGAGACCCAGTACTTC. Protein product: CASSPRGQETQYF.

The CDR3: CASSQDLYGGRGGYTF. As DNA, the CDR3 is TGCGCCAGCAGCCAAGATCTTTACGGGGGGCGTGGCGGCTACACCTTC. The J gene is TRBJ1-2, the V gene TRBV4-3, with D perhaps TRBD1 (6 bases). From germline, CDR1 is LGHNA and CDR2 YSLEER. This CDR3 has 16 residues. The germline V and J ends were trimmed by 0 bases and 8 bases, with 19 bases remaining between them.

The chain carries TRBV27 and TRBJ2-1; D is perhaps TRBD2 (5 bases). This CDR3 is 15 amino acids long. In germline, CDR1 is MNHEY, CDR2 SMNVEV (reference sequence). Deletions cut 3 bases from V and 2 bases from J, with 11 bases between. In DNA, the CDR3 is TGTGCCAGCAGTTTGCTGGGGAGTGCCTACAATGAGCAGTTCTTC. Translating it yields CASSLLGSAYNEQFF.

The chain joins TRBV4-3 to TRBJ1-4; 10 bases align to TRBD1. Germline-derived CDR1 and CDR2 are LGHNA and YSLEER. CDR3 size: 16 residues. V was clipped by 0 bases and J by 8 bases; unmatched bases: 6. CDR3 nucleotide sequence: TGCGCCAGCAGCCAAGATCGGGGACAGGGGTGGGAAAAACTGTTTTTT. This gives the protein CASSQDRGQGWEKLFF.

The chain recombines TRBV5-4 with TRBJ2-1, with TRBD1 matching over 9 bases. The CDR3 extends over 16 amino acids. CDR1 is SGHNT and CDR2 is YYREEE in the germline V gene (reference sequence). V shed 4 bases, J shed 7 bases, and the junction held 12 bases outside the gene matches. The CDR3 DNA is TGTGCCAGCAGCCGAGGGACACAGGGGGCTGAGAATGAGCAGTTCTTC. Its protein product is CASSRGTQGAENEQFF.

This chain links TRBV6-1 with TRBJ1-5; TRBD1 matches 8 bases. This CDR3 has 15 residues. The germline CDR1 and CDR2 sequences are MNHNS and SASEGT. Trimming took 0 bases from V and 6 from J; bases not matched to a gene: 4. The CDR3 DNA is TGTGCCAGCAGTGAAGCATCAGGGGGCGGTCAGCCCCAGCATTTT. Translation gives CASSEASGGGQPQHF.

The chain has TRBV6-5 and TRBJ1-2, with TRBD1 matching 7 bases. The CDR3 runs 13 residues. V shed 3 bases, J shed 4 bases, and the junction held 2 bases outside the gene matches. Germline V gives CDR1 MNHEY, CDR2 SVGAGI. CDR3 sequence (DNA): TGTGCCAGCAGTTATCACAGGGGCTATGGCTACACCTTC. Translating gives CASSYHRGYGYTF.